What follows are 25 T cell receptor beta chains derived from one specimen sequenced in a study of cytomegalovirus exposure and HLA in healthy donors (TCRdb year 2017). The library was prepared using the immunoSEQ multiplex PCR assay. For the multiplex PCR, a mixture combining 60 forward primers for TCR Vbeta segments and 13 reverse primers for TCR Jbeta segments was used. Imported from immuneACCESS, the table was reduced by TCRdb to in-frame sequences with V and J called. These copies leave out some clones; in studies compared against another copy, an unresolved V gene accounts for under half, and the cause of the remainder is not known. In all, the sample holds 150,000 to 180,000 clones, and approximately 69% of those were seen once. 2.1% of the sample is in the top ten clones. Material for sequencing was PBMCs. The origin of the receptors is a man aged 30 to 45 in good health and CMV-seronegative.

This rearrangement joins TRBV5-1 to TRBJ2-5; tentative D call: TRBD1 (6 bases). Deletions cut 2 bases from V and 4 bases from J, with 15 bases between. The germline V gene encodes CDR1 SGHRS and CDR2 YFSETQ. The length of the CDR3 is 15 residues. The chain's CDR3 is CASSFSTTGIETQYF. CDR3 nucleotides: TGCGCCAGCAGCTTTAGCACGACAGGAATAGAGACCCAGTACTTC.

This clone occurred once. This rearrangement joins TRBV7-9 to TRBJ1-1; a weak D match, TRBD1 (5 bases). Germline values: CDR1 SEHNR, CDR2 FQNEAQ (reference sequence). Between the trimmed V and J ends, which lost 6 bases and 3 bases, there was a span of 11 bases. The CDR3 length is 13 residues. DNA for the CDR3: TGTGCCAGCAGAGTCGGGGGGGACACTGAAGCTTTCTTT. Translated, it gives CASRVGGDTEAFF.

The chain carries TRBV5-6 and TRBJ2-1, with D possibly TRBD1 on 6 matching bases. V lost 4 bases, J lost 0 bases, and 14 bases lay in between. CDR3 size: 16 residues. The germline V gene has CDR1 SGHDT and CDR2 YYEEEE. The CDR3 DNA reads TGTGCCAGCAGCCCGTGGACAGCGAGCTCCTACAATGAGCAGTTCTTC. Protein product: CASSPWTASSYNEQFF.

The genes are TRBV18 and TRBJ1-1, with D possibly TRBD1 on 5 matching bases. Germline assignment: CDR1 KGHSH and CDR2 LQKENI. V was clipped by 3 bases and J by 4 bases, with 15 bases between them. This CDR3 region has 15 residues. The CDR3 nucleotides read TGTGCCAGCTCACCGGGGACGGGGGACCTCACTGAAGCTTTCTTT. Encoded protein: CASSPGTGDLTEAFF.

In its sample, this clone was seen a few times. V is TRBV29-1 and J is TRBJ2-1; possible D gene TRBD2, 5 bases. CDR1 SQVTM and CDR2 ANQGSEA come from the germline V gene. V was clipped by 6 bases and J by 7 bases, with 10 bases between them. The CDR3 runs to 11 residues. CDR3 residues: CSVGRGNEQFF. CDR3 nucleotide sequence: TGCAGCGTGGGGAGAGGGAATGAGCAGTTCTTC.

The gene calls are TRBV29-1 and TRBJ1-1; 7 bases are a match to TRBD1. Germline loops: CDR1 SQVTM, CDR2 ANQGSEA. There are 13 residues in the CDR3. V lost 7 bases to trimming and J lost 5 bases; unmatched junction nucleotides: 10. The CDR3 DNA reads as TGCAGCGCCCAGTTAACAGGGGAAACTGAAGCTTTCTTT. This sequence encodes CSAQLTGETEAFF.

The chain is built from TRBV13 and TRBJ2-5; D might be TRBD1 (6 bases). CDR3 length equals 15 residues. Germline V gives CDR1 PRHDT, CDR2 FYEKMQ (reference sequence). V gave up 4 bases and J gave up 2 bases, with 14 bases separating them. In DNA form, the CDR3 reads TGTGCCAGCAGCTCTCGGACAGAGACGCAAGAGACCCAGTACTTC. Amino acids: CASSSRTETQETQYF.

This clone has just one count. The chain joins TRBV4-3 to TRBJ2-1, with D unresolved. The CDR3 loop spans 12 amino acids. In germline, CDR1 is LGHNA, CDR2 YSLEER. V lost 5 bases to trimming and J lost 7 bases, with 9 bases between them. This CDR3 reads CASSEDRNEQFF. CDR3 in DNA: TGCGCCAGCAGCGAGGATAGAAATGAGCAGTTCTTC.

The genes are TRBV4-2 and TRBJ1-2, with unresolved D. V lost 0 bases to trimming and J lost 0 bases, with 11 bases between them. The CDR3 contains 16 residues. CDR1 and CDR2 from the germline V gene are LGHNA and YNFKEQ. DNA of the CDR3: TGTGCCAGCAGCCAAGATGGTGGAGCAGCTAACTATGGCTACACCTTC. Translation gives CASSQDGGAANYGYTF.

The chain has TRBV6-5 and TRBJ2-7; D is perhaps TRBD1 (5 bases). The CDR3 loop spans 9 amino acids. Germline CDR1 is MNHEY and CDR2 is SVGAGI. This CDR3 reads CASSQGKTV. The DNA for the CDR3 is TGTGCCAGCAGTCAGGGTAAGACTGTC.

The chain links TRBV7-9 to TRBJ2-5; D gene uncertain. The CDR3 loop spans 14 amino acids. With 2 bases removed from V and 2 bases from J, the gap between germline ends came to 9 bases. Germline values: CDR1 SEHNR, CDR2 FQNEAQ (reference sequence). The CDR3 DNA is TGTGCCAGCAGCTTATTCACTGGTCAAGAGACCCAGTACTTC. Protein: CASSLFTGQETQYF.

V gene TRBV4-2 combines with J gene TRBJ1-1; no clear D gene. Between the trimmed V and J ends, which lost 0 bases and 3 bases, there was a span of 11 bases. CDR1 is LGHNA, CDR2 YNFKEQ, per germline. The CDR3 runs 15 residues. CDR3 DNA: TGTGCCAGCAGCCAAGACGAAGGAGGGTACACTGAAGCTTTCTTT. Translated: CASSQDEGGYTEAFF.

The chain has TRBV19 and TRBJ1-3, with no clear D. Germline CDR1 and CDR2: LNHDA and SQIVND (reference sequence). V lost 2 bases, J lost 0 bases, and 8 bases lay in between. The CDR3 contains 15 residues. In nucleotides, the CDR3 is TGTGCCAGTAGTATACATCTCAGCTCTGGAAACACCATATATTTT. Amino acids: CASSIHLSSGNTIYF.

In this sample, this clone turned up a few times. This chain links TRBV19 with TRBJ2-3; D is undetermined. Looked up from germline, CDR1 is LNHDA and CDR2 is SQIVND (reference sequence). CDR3 length equals 13 residues. V shed 3 bases and J shed 4 bases, with 8 bases lying between them. CDR3 amino acids: CASSIGRADTQYF. The DNA for the CDR3 is TGTGCCAGTAGTATCGGCCGGGCAGATACGCAGTATTTT.

This chain connects TRBV7-9 to TRBJ2-2, with 10 bases lining up with TRBD2. The CDR3 has 16 residues. Per germline, CDR1 SEHNR and CDR2 FQNEAQ (reference sequence). The V and J ends lost 1 base and 1 base, in that order; junction bases with no gene match: 0. CDR3 sequence (DNA): TGTGCCAGCAGCTTAGGACTAGCGGGGAACACCGGGGAGCTGTTTTTT. Translating gives CASSLGLAGNTGELFF. Supplemented by reference TRBV7-9 and TRBJ2-2, the full variable domain reads DTGVSQNPRHKITKRGQNVTFRCDPISEHNRLYWYRQTLGQGPEFLTYFQNEAQLEKSRLLSDRFSAERPKGSFSTLEIQRTEQGDSAMYLCASSLGLAGNTGELFFGEGSRLTVL.

The rearrangement uses TRBV27 and TRBJ1-1; 7 positions match TRBD1. The CDR3 sequence is 14 residues long. Per germline, CDR1 MNHEY and CDR2 SMNVEV (reference sequence). V lost 5 bases to trimming and J lost 7 bases; unmatched junction nucleotides: 10. CDR3 region: CASSRWTGDYEAFF. In nucleotides, the CDR3 is TGTGCCAGCAGTAGATGGACAGGCGATTATGAAGCTTTCTTT.

The rearrangement joins TRBV13 to TRBJ2-5, with D possibly TRBD1 on 6 matching bases. The CDR3 is 13 residues long. The V and J ends lost 4 bases and 6 bases respectively, with 12 bases between them. Germline-derived CDR1 and CDR2 are PRHDT and FYEKMQ (reference sequence). CDR3 in DNA: TGTGCCAGCAGCTCCCACACAGGGAAGACCCAGTACTTC. It encodes CASSSHTGKTQYF. The full variable domain, completed using reference TRBV13 and TRBJ2-5, is AAGVIQSPRHLIKEKRETATLKCYPIPRHDTVYWYQQGPGQDPQFLISFYEKMQSDKGSIPDRFSAQQFSDYHSELNMSSLELGDSALYFCASSSHTGKTQYFGPGTRLLVL.

This clone was seen just once. The chain joins TRBV2 to TRBJ1-1; 9 bases match TRBD1. The CDR3 is 12 residues long. The junction had 5 bases not matched to a gene; V was cut back by 2 bases and J by 13 bases. Germline CDR1 reads SNHLY; CDR2 reads FYNNEI. CDR3 DNA: TGTGCCAGCAGTGAAATGGGACAGGGTGGTTTCTTT. It specifies CASSEMGQGGFF.

The chain links TRBV9 to TRBJ1-1; 9 nucleotides align to TRBD1. This CDR3 has 13 amino acids. CDR1 is SGDLS, CDR2 YYNGEE, per germline. V was pared by 3 bases and J by 7 bases, with 4 bases of the junction left unmatched. CDR3 residues: CASSAGQGNEAFF. CDR3 nucleotide sequence: TGTGCCAGCAGCGCGGGACAGGGAAATGAAGCTTTCTTT.

The chain recombines TRBV27 with TRBJ2-5; no firm D call. Germline V lookup: CDR1 MNHEY, CDR2 SMNVEV (reference sequence). This CDR3 region has 13 residues. V was pared by 2 bases and J by 11 bases, with 15 bases between. The CDR3 sequence is CASSLQPPQEQYF. The CDR3 coding sequence is TGTGCCAGCAGTTTACAACCCCCTCAAGAGCAGTACTTC.

The table lists this clone with a few counts. V and J are TRBV5-1 and TRBJ1-1; the D is unclear. Looked up from germline, CDR1 is SGHRS and CDR2 is YFSETQ. The CDR3 contains 14 residues. The V end lost 0 bases, the J end lost 1 base, and 7 bases lay between the germline ends. The CDR3 sequence: CASSLEPENTEAFF. In DNA form, the CDR3 reads TGCGCCAGCAGCTTGGAGCCCGAGAACACTGAAGCTTTCTTT.

This chain links TRBV28 with TRBJ1-5; 9 bases fit TRBD1. The ends lost 6 bases at V and 9 bases at J; junction bases unmatched: 12. This CDR3 has 15 amino acids. Germline CDR1 is MDHEN and CDR2 is SYDVKM. The CDR3 loop reads CASRPSQGARMPQHF. CDR3 nucleotide sequence: TGTGCCAGCAGACCATCACAGGGGGCGCGGATGCCCCAGCATTTT.

This sequence joins TRBV5-1 and TRBJ1-1; TRBD1 matches at 7 bases. Trimming removed 4 bases from V and 6 bases from J; junction bases left unmatched: 6. The length of the CDR3 is 13 residues. The germline CDR1 and CDR2 sequences are SGHRS and YFSETQ. The CDR3 spells CASSPPGGAEAFF. The CDR3 DNA follows: TGCGCCAGCAGCCCCCCAGGGGGAGCTGAAGCTTTCTTT.

The gene calls are TRBV10-3 and TRBJ1-1, with TRBD1 identical over 9 bases. The CDR3 has 14 residues. The V and J ends lost 6 bases and 6 bases, in that order; junction bases with no gene match: 8. Germline values: CDR1 ENHRY, CDR2 SYGVKD. DNA of the CDR3: TGTGCCATCAGGGGGACAGGGCGTCGGGCTGAAGCTTTCTTT. Translating it yields CAIRGTGRRAEAFF.

V usage is TRBV4-2 and J usage is TRBJ2-1, with D perhaps matching TRBD2 (7 bases). Germline assignment: CDR1 LGHNA and CDR2 YNFKEQ. V was trimmed by 0 bases and J by 7 bases, leaving 13 bases between them. The CDR3 is 15 amino acids. Here the CDR3 reads CASSQEAGAGNEQFF. The DNA of the CDR3 is TGTGCCAGCAGCCAAGAGGCGGGGGCGGGGAATGAGCAGTTCTTC.